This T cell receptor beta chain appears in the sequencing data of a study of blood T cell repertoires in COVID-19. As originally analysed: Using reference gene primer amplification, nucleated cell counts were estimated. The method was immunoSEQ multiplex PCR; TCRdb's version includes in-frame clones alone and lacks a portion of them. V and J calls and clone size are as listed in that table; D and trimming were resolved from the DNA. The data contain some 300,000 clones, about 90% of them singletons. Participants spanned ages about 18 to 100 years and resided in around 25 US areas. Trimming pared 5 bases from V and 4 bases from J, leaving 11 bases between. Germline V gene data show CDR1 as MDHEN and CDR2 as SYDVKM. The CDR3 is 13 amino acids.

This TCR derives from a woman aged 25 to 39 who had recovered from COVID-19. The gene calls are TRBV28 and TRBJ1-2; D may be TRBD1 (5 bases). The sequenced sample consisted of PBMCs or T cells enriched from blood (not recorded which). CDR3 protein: CASSGPGGYGYTF. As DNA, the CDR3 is TGTGCCAGCAGTGGACCCGGGGGCTATGGCTACACCTTC.